One T cell receptor (beta chain) is described in this entry. Its antigen is as yet unknown. This record comes from a study of T cells in Graves' hyperthyroidism and ophthalmopathy. Findings and limits, study-wide: Most thyroid clonotypes expanded above 0.001 appeared in blood too. Stable hyperthyroidism and ophthalmopathy were separated using 13 V-J signatures.

Amplification yielded TCR beta CDR3 regions, with RNA transcripts as the source. With the HTBI primer set, the TCR CDR3 went through a first round of RT-PCR. MiXCR, applied by TCRdb to the multiplex PCR reads, yields one record per CDR3 protein. Altogether 300,000 to 500,000 distinct CDR3 sequences are present, 11% to 15% being singletons, with the ten largest covering 28%. The germline gives CDR1 GTSNPN, CDR2 SVGIG (reference sequence). The length of the CDR3 is 15 residues. J gave up 0 bases and V 1 base, and 3 bases lay outside the gene matches. The sequence came from a man in his forties or fifties with Graves' ophthalmopathy. The sequenced sample was blood. This chain links TRBV30 with TRBJ2-4; 7 nucleotides agree with TRBD2. CDR3 loop: CAWSDSGGAKNIQYF. CDR3 nucleotide sequence: TGTGCCTGGAGTGACTCGGGGGGAGCCAAAAACATTCAGTACTTC.